These T cell receptor beta chains were read from a single sample in a study of pediatric ulcerative colitis. The repertoire was sequenced with immunoSEQ multiplex PCR; TCRdb's copy has only in-frame clones and lacks some. The sample records 20,000 to 30,000 clones, over 65% being singletons. What was sequenced was gut tissue. The receptors here all came from a boy between 10 and 17 years old with severe ulcerative colitis. The CDR3 runs from the conserved cysteine through the conserved F or W. A D gene is named only where the DNA matches it firmly. Size is omitted from some rows. Given values are once, few, many or a class for expanded clones.

CDR3	DNA	D	size	V	J
CASSLIAGLSTDTQYF	TGTGCCAGCAGCCTAATAGCGGGCTTGAGCACAGATACGCAGTATTTT	TRBD2	once	TRBV14	TRBJ2-3
CASSPSGRFGELFF	TGTGCCAGCAGTCCTAGCGGGAGGTTCGGGGAGCTGTTTTTT	TRBD2	NA	TRBV27	TRBJ2-2
CASSSDRSYYGYTF	TGTGCCAGTAGTAGTGACAGATCTTACTATGGCTACACCTTC	NA	few	TRBV19	TRBJ1-2
CASAASGGTKNIQYF	TGTGCCAGTGCCGCGTCGGGAGGAACGAAAAACATTCAGTACTTC	TRBD2	NA	TRBV19	TRBJ2-4
CASSVNAGHPEAFF	TGTGCCAGCAGCGTAAACGCCGGACACCCGGAAGCTTTCTTT	NA	NA	TRBV6-1	TRBJ1-1
CASGTGVPGNTIYF	TGTGCCAGCGGGACAGGGGTCCCTGGAAACACCATATATTTT	TRBD1	NA	TRBV6-1	TRBJ1-3
CASSPPSTGPSSYEQYF	TGCGCCAGCAGTCCTCCATCGACAGGGCCCAGCTCCTACGAGCAGTACTTC	TRBD1	NA	TRBV23-1	TRBJ2-7
CASSLEVASNEQFF	TGTGCCAGCAGCTTAGAAGTAGCGAGCAATGAGCAGTTCTTC	NA	once	TRBV11-2	TRBJ2-1
CASSLFGRGSIVEKLFF	TGTGCCAGCAGTTTATTCGGCAGGGGTTCTATAGTAGAAAAACTGTTTTTT	NA	NA	TRBV27	TRBJ1-4
CASSVVSSYEQYF	TGTGCCAGCAGTGTGGTAAGCTCCTACGAGCAGTACTTC	NA	NA	TRBV25-1	TRBJ2-7
CASSEEATGELFF	TGTGCCAGCAGTGAAGAGGCCACCGGGGAGCTGTTTTTT	NA	few	TRBV2	TRBJ2-2
CASSLNQIYNEQFF	TGTGCCAGCAGCTTAAACCAGATCTACAATGAGCAGTTCTTC	NA	NA	TRBV7-3	TRBJ2-1
CASSEAGTGGYGYTF	TGTGCCAGCAGTGAAGCCGGGACAGGGGGCTATGGCTACACCTTC	TRBD1	few	TRBV6-1	TRBJ1-2
CASSRTTHGGETQYF	TGTGCCAGCAGCCGCACCACCCATGGCGGGGAGACCCAGTACTTC	NA	few	TRBV6-5	TRBJ2-5
CASSPQGTGANVLTF	TGTGCCAGCAGCCCGCAGGGGACAGGGGCCAACGTCCTGACTTTC	NA	NA	TRBV6-4	TRBJ2-6
CASSLGPRYEQYF	TGTGCCAGCAGCTTAGGACCGCGCTACGAGCAGTACTTC	NA	NA	TRBV7-6	TRBJ2-7
CASSSGTDRAQETQYF	TGTGCCAGTAGTAGTGGGACAGATCGAGCTCAAGAGACCCAGTACTTC	TRBD1	NA	TRBV19	TRBJ2-5
CASSSSGTAEQFF	TGTGCCAGCAGTAGCTCAGGTACGGCTGAGCAGTTCTTC	NA	NA	TRBV7-6	TRBJ2-1
CASSLYRGGDYGYTF	TGTGCCAGCAGCTTGTACCGGGGAGGGGACTATGGCTACACCTTC	NA	NA	TRBV7-2	TRBJ1-2
CAWSVQGNSPLHF	TGTGCCTGGAGTGTCCAGGGAAATTCACCCCTCCACTTT	NA	NA	TRBV30	TRBJ1-6
CSADAGTSGPDTQYF	TGCAGCGCGGATGCCGGGACTAGCGGCCCAGATACGCAGTATTTT	TRBD2	NA	TRBV29-1	TRBJ2-3
CASSLLPGKLAGGENEQFF	TGCGCCAGCAGCTTACTCCCTGGTAAGCTAGCGGGAGGTGAAAATGAGCAGTTCTTC	TRBD2	NA	TRBV5-1	TRBJ2-1
CASRFRQGDYEQYF	TGTGCCAGCAGGTTTCGACAGGGAGACTACGAGCAGTACTTC	TRBD1	NA	TRBV13	TRBJ2-7
CASSYVAGVEYEQYF	TGTGCCAGCAGCTACGTAGCGGGAGTAGAGTACGAGCAGTACTTC	TRBD2	few	TRBV7-2	TRBJ2-7
CASSPGRGHHEQYF	TGCGCCAGCAGCCCAGGGAGGGGTCACCACGAGCAGTACTTC	TRBD2	once	TRBV4-3	TRBJ2-7
CATSREVGAGDNEQFF	TGTGCCACCAGCAGAGAGGTTGGCGCGGGGGACAATGAGCAGTTCTTC	TRBD2	once	TRBV15	TRBJ2-1
CASSEVPGTLNSYEQYF	TGTGCCAGCAGTGAAGTACCCGGGACTTTAAACTCCTACGAGCAGTACTTC	NA	NA	TRBV6-1	TRBJ2-7
CASFGHSGANVLTF	TGTGCCTCCTTCGGACATAGTGGGGCCAACGTCCTGACTTTC	NA	NA	TRBV19	TRBJ2-6
CASSSRDSNQPQHF	TGTGCCAGCAGTTCCCGGGACAGCAATCAGCCCCAGCATTTT	NA	NA	TRBV6-5	TRBJ1-5
CASSQEPSATNEKLFF	TGTGCCAGCAGCCAAGAGCCTTCGGCAACTAATGAAAAACTGTTTTTT	NA	few	TRBV4-2	TRBJ1-4
CASSERTGGNTEAFF	TGTGCCAGCAGTGAAAGGACAGGGGGGAACACTGAAGCTTTCTTT	TRBD1	NA	TRBV2	TRBJ1-1
CASSEGGANYGYTF	TGTGCCAGCAGTGAAGGCGGAGCCAACTATGGCTACACCTTC	NA	NA	TRBV6-1	TRBJ1-2
CASSEGRGVGGYTF	TGCGCCAGCAGTGAGGGACGGGGGGTAGGAGGCTACACCTTC	NA	NA	TRBV10-2	TRBJ1-2
CASIQRGLAGTNEQFF	TGTGCCAGCATCCAGAGGGGACTAGCGGGAACAAATGAGCAGTTCTTC	TRBD2	NA	TRBV2	TRBJ2-1
CASSYGTSGKQETQYF	TGTGCCAGCAGCTACGGGACTAGCGGGAAACAAGAGACCCAGTACTTC	TRBD2	few	TRBV11-1	TRBJ2-5
CASSQALAGGPWKETQYF	TGTGCCAGCAGCCAAGCACTAGCGGGAGGGCCATGGAAAGAGACCCAGTACTTC	TRBD2	NA	TRBV14	TRBJ2-5
CATLKQDGNIQYF	TGTGCCACCCTGAAACAGGATGGAAACATTCAGTACTTC	NA	NA	TRBV21-1	TRBJ2-4
CASSLVQTNEKLFF	TGTGCCAGCAGCTTAGTGCAGACTAATGAAAAACTGTTTTTT	NA	NA	TRBV7-9	TRBJ1-4
CAWSVRLYEQYF	TGTGCCTGGAGTGTACGCCTCTACGAGCAGTACTTC	NA	NA	TRBV30	TRBJ2-7
CSVVGGTGELFF	TGCAGCGTTGTTGGCGGGACCGGGGAGCTGTTTTTT	NA	NA	TRBV29-1	TRBJ2-2
CAGGGGYTDTQYF	TGTGCCGGCGGAGGCGGTTACACAGATACGCAGTATTTT	NA	NA	TRBV10-3	TRBJ2-3
CASSLEGLAARHTQYF	TGTGCCAGCAGCTTAGAGGGACTAGCGGCCAGGCATACGCAGTATTTT	TRBD2	NA	TRBV7-2	TRBJ2-3
CSVGGTAGERLETQYF	TGCAGCGTCGGGGGGACGGCGGGAGAAAGATTGGAGACCCAGTACTTC	TRBD2	NA	TRBV29-1	TRBJ2-5
CASSGGVASYEQYF	TGTGCCAGCAGTGGTGGGGTCGCTTCCTACGAGCAGTACTTC	NA	NA	TRBV2	TRBJ2-7
CASSWGSGQGDYGYTF	TGTGCCAGCAGTTGGGGCTCGGGGCAGGGTGACTATGGCTACACCTTC	NA	NA	TRBV6-5	TRBJ1-2
CASSLWSYNEQFF	TGTGCCAGCAGCTTATGGTCCTACAATGAGCAGTTCTTC	NA	NA	TRBV11-2	TRBJ2-1
CASSLGGRRPSETQYF	TGTGCCAGCAGCTTGGGGGGGCGCCGACCTTCAGAGACCCAGTACTTC	NA	NA	TRBV5-4	TRBJ2-5
CASSPPGLPYEQYF	TGTGCCAGCTCACCACCGGGGTTACCGTACGAGCAGTACTTC	NA	NA	TRBV18	TRBJ2-7
CASSLTGTSGAQDTQYF	TGTGCCAGCAGCTTAACTGGGACTAGCGGGGCGCAAGATACGCAGTATTTT	TRBD2	few	TRBV7-2	TRBJ2-3
CASSLNMAGETDTQYF	TGTGCCAGCAGTTTAAATATGGCGGGAGAAACAGATACGCAGTATTTT	TRBD2	NA	TRBV27	TRBJ2-3
CASTEPGAEAFF	TGTGCCAGCACCGAACCCGGAGCTGAAGCTTTCTTT	NA	few	TRBV7-2	TRBJ1-1
CASSPVSYTQYF	TGTGCCAGCAGCCCCGTTAGCTATACGCAGTATTTT	NA	NA	TRBV7-2	TRBJ2-3
CASSSVPGQGSETQYF	TGTGCCAGCAGTTCAGTCCCGGGACAGGGTTCGGAGACCCAGTACTTC	TRBD1	NA	TRBV6-5	TRBJ2-5
CASRPLAGVIGEQFF	TGTGCCAGCAGACCACTAGCGGGAGTTATAGGTGAGCAGTTCTTC	TRBD2	NA	TRBV25-1	TRBJ2-1
CASSTPLAGAETQYF	TGTGCCAGCTCCACCCCTCTAGCGGGAGCGGAGACCCAGTACTTC	TRBD2	NA	TRBV11-2	TRBJ2-5
CAWADRNTIYF	TGTGCCTGGGCGGACCGAAACACCATATATTTT	NA	NA	TRBV30	TRBJ1-3
CARTYRPLLYPSQNTEAFF	TGTGCCAGAACTTACAGGCCGCTATTATATCCTTCTCAGAACACTGAAGCTTTCTTT	NA	NA	TRBV7-6	TRBJ1-1